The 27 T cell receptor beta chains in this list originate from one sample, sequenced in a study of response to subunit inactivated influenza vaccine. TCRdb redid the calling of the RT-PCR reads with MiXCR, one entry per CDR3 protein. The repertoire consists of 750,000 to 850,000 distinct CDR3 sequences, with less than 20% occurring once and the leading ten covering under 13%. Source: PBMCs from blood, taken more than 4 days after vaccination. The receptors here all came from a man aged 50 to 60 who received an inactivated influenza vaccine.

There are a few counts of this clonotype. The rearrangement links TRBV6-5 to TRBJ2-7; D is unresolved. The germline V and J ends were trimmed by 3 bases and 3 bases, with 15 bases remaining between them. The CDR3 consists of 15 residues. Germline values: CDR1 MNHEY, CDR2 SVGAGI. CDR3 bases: TGTGCCAGCAGTTATGATCCCATGGGCGGCTACGAGCAGTACTTC. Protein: CASSYDPMGGYEQYF.

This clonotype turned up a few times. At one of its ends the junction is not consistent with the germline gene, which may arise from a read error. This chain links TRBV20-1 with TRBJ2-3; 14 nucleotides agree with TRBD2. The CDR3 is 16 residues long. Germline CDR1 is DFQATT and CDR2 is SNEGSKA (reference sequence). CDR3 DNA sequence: TGCAGTGCCAGAGGGACTAGCGGGAGATCTCCAGATACGCAGTATTTT. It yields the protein CSARGTSGRSPDTQYF.

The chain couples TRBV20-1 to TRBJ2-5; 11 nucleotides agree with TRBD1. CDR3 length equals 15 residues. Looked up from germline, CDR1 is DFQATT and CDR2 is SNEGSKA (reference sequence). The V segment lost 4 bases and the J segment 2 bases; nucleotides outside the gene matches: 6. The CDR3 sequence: CSATGQGARQETQYF. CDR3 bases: TGCAGTGCTACAGGACAGGGGGCACGACAAGAGACCCAGTACTTC.

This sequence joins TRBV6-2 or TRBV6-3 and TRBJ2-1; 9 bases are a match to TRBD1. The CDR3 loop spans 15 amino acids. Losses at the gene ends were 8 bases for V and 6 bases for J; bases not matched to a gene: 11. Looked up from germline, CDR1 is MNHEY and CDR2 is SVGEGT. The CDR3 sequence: CASGRRTGVSNEQFF. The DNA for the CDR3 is TGTGCCAGCGGTAGACGGACAGGGGTGAGCAATGAGCAGTTCTTC.

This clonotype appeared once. Written as DNA, the CDR3 is TGTGCCAGCAGTTACCGGGGACTAGCGGGTGGTTACAATGAGCAGTTCTTC. Translated: CASSYRGLAGGYNEQFF. The chain employs TRBV6-2 or TRBV6-3 and TRBJ2-1; 12 bases are shared with TRBD2. The CDR3 extends over 17 amino acids. Germline CDR1 MNHEY, CDR2 SVGEGT. V lost 2 bases to trimming and J lost 4 bases; unmatched junction nucleotides: 6.

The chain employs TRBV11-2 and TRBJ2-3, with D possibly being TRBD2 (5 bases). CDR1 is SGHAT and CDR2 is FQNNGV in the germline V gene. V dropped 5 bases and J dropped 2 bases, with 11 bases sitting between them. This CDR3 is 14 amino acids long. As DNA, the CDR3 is TGTGCCAGCAGCGTTGGACTGAACACAGATACGCAGTATTTT. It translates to CASSVGLNTDTQYF.

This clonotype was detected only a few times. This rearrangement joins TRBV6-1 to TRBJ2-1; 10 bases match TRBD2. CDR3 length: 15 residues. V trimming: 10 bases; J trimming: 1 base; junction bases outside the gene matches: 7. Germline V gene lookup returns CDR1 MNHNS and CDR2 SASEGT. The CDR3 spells CATKRLAGSYNEQFF. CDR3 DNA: TGTGCCACCAAAAGACTAGCGGGTTCCTACAATGAGCAGTTCTTC.

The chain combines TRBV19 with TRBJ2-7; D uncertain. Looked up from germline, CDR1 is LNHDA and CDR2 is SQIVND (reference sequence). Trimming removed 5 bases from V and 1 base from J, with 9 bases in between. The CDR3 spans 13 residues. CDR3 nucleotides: TGTGCCAGTAGTGTGGGCTGGTCCTACGAGCAGTACTTC. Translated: CASSVGWSYEQYF.

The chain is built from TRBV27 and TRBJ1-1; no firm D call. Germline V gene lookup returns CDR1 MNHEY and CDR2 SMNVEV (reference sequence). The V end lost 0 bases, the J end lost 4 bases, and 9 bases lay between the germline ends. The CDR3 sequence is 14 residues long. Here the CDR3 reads CASSLSTVFTEAFF. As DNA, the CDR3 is TGTGCCAGCAGTTTATCCACAGTGTTCACTGAAGCTTTCTTT.

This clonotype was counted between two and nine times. The CDR3 protein is CASSPKGGELFF. The CDR3 DNA sequence: TGTGCCAGCAGCCCAAAGGGCGGGGAGCTGTTTTTT. V and J are TRBV7-3 and TRBJ2-2; D remains ambiguous. The CDR3 spans 12 residues. Per germline, CDR1 SGHTA and CDR2 FQGTGA. The V end was cut by 5 bases, the J end by 7 bases, with 8 bases between.

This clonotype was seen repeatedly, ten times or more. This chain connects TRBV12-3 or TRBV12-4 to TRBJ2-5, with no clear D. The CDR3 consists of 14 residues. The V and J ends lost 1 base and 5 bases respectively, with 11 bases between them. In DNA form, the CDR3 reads TGTGCCAGCAGTTTAGGTACCCTCGGCGAGACCCAGTACTTC. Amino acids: CASSLGTLGETQYF.

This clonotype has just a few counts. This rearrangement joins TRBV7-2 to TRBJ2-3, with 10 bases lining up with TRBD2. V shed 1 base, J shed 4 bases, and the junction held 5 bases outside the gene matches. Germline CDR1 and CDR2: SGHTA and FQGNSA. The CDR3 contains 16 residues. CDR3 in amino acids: CASSLGASGGADTQYF. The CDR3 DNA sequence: TGTGCCAGCAGCTTAGGTGCCAGCGGGGGGGCAGATACGCAGTATTTT.

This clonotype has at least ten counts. The CDR3: CSARDGGARFGETQYF. CDR3 DNA sequence: TGCAGTGCTAGAGATGGCGGGGCGCGGTTTGGAGAGACCCAGTACTTC. The genes are TRBV20-1 and TRBJ2-5; D is perhaps TRBD2 (6 bases). Looked up from germline, CDR1 is DFQATT and CDR2 is SNEGSKA (reference sequence). This CDR3 has 16 amino acids. Trimming removed 0 bases from V and 4 bases from J, with 18 bases in between.

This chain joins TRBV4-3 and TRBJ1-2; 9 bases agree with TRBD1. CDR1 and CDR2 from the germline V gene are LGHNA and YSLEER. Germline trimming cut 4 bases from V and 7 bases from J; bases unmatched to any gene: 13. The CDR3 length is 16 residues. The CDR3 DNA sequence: TGCGCCAGCAGCCCCAAAACAGGGGGCGCCTTTGGTGGCTACACCTTC. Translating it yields CASSPKTGGAFGGYTF.

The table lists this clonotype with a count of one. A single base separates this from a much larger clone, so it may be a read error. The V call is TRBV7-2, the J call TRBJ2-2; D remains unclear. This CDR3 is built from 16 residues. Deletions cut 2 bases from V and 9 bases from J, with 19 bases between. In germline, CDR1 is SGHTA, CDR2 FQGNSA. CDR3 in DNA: TGTGCCAGCAGCTTATTGGAGTTGAACTTTCCCTGGGAGCTGTTTTTT. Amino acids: CASSLLELNFPWELFF.

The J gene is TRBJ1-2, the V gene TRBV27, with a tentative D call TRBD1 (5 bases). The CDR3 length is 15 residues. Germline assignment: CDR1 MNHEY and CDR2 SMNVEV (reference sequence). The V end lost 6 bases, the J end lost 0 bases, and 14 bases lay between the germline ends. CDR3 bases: TGTGCCAGCAGACCTACAGGAGCCCCTAACTATGGCTACACCTTC. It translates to CASRPTGAPNYGYTF.

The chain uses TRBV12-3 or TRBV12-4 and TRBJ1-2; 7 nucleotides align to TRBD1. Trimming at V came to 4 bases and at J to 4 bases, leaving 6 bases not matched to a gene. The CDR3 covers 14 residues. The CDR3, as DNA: TGTGCCAGCAGTTCAGCAGGGGGGCCCTATGGCTACACCTTC. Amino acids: CASSSAGGPYGYTF.

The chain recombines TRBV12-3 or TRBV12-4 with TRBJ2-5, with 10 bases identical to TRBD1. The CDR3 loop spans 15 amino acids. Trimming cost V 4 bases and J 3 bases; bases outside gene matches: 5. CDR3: CASSSDRGGKETQYF. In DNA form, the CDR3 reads TGTGCCAGCAGTTCGGACAGGGGGGGGAAAGAGACCCAGTACTTC.

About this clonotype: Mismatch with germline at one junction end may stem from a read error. CDR3: CASSHSVGSGANVLTF. CDR3 DNA: TGTGCCAGCAGTCACTCAGTGGGGTCTGGGGCCAACGTCCTGACTTTC. The chain joins TRBV6-5 to TRBJ2-6; no definite D call. Germline loops: CDR1 MNHEY, CDR2 SVGAGI. The CDR3 has 16 amino acids.

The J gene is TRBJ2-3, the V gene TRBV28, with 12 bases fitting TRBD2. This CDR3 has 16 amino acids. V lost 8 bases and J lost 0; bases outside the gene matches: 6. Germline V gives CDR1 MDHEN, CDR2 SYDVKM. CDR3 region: CASSGLAGWSTDTQYF. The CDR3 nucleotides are TGTGCCAGCTCCGGACTAGCGGGGTGGAGCACAGATACGCAGTATTTT.

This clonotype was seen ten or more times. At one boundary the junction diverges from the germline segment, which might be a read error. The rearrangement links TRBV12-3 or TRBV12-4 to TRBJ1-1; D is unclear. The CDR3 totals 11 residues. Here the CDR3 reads CASSLGWRSGF. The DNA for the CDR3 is TGTGCCAGCAGTTTAGGGTGGAGGTCGGGTTTT.

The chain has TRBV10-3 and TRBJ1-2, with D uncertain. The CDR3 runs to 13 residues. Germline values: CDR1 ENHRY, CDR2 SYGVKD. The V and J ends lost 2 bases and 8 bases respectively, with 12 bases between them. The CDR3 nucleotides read TGTGCCATCAGTGAGGGAGTCCCGGGGGGCTACACCTTC. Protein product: CAISEGVPGGYTF.

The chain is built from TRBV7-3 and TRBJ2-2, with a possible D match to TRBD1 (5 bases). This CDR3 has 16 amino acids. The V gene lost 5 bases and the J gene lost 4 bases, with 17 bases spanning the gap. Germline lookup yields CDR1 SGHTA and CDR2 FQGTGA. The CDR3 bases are TGTGCCAGCAGCCCGGGCTCCTTTCAGGGCACCGGGGAGCTGTTTTTT. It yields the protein CASSPGSFQGTGELFF.

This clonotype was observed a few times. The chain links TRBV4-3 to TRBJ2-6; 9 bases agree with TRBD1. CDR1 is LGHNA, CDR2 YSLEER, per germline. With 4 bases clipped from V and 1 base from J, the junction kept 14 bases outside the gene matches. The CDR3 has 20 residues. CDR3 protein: CASSPDPPGTGRSGANVLTF. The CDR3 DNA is TGCGCCAGCAGCCCCGACCCCCCCGGGACAGGGAGGTCTGGGGCCAACGTCCTGACTTTC.

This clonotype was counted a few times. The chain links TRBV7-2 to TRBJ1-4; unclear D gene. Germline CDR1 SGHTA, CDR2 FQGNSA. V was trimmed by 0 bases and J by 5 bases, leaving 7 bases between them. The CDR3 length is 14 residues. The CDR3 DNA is TGTGCCAGCAGCTTAGCCCCGCAAAATGAAAAACTGTTTTTT. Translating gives CASSLAPQNEKLFF.

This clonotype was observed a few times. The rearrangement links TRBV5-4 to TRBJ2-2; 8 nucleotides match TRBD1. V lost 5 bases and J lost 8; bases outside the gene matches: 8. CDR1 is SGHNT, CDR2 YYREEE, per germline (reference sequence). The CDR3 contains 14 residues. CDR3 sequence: CASSRTGTGGELFF. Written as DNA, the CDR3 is TGTGCCAGCAGTAGGACAGGGACGGGGGGGGAGCTGTTTTTT.

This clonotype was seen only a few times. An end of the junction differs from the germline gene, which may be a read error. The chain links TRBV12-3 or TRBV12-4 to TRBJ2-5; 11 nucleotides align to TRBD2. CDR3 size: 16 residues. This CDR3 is CASSSIAGGPPEAQYF. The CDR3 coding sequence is TGTGCCAGCAGCTCAATAGCGGGGGGGCCCCCAGAGGCCCAGTACTTC.